The clone carrying this T cell receptor beta chain was picked up a small number of times. The sample originates from a study of CD8 T cells in Susac syndrome. RNA, at about 0.45 to 1 ug, was reverse transcribed with random hexamers. TCRdb recomputed calls from the immunoSEQ multiplex PCR reads with MiXCR, one row per CDR3 protein. Among more than 95,000 distinct CDR3 sequences listed, 90% to 95% were seen once. The sequenced sample consisted of CD4+ T cells from PBMCs. The receptor's source is a human donor with multiple sclerosis.

CDR3 in amino acids: CASSPWGGLAEKLFF. In DNA form, the CDR3 reads TGTGCCAGCAGCCCCTGGGGGGGACTGGCTGAAAAACTGTTTTTT. V usage is TRBV5-4 and J usage is TRBJ1-4; weak D call: TRBD1 (5 bases). Trimming removed 4 bases from V and 7 bases from J, with 17 bases in between. This CDR3 is built from 15 residues. The germline gives CDR1 SGHNT, CDR2 YYREEE (reference sequence). Complete variable domain (other parts from reference TRBV5-4 and TRBJ1-4): ETGVTQSPTHLIKTRGQQVTLRCSSQSGHNTVSWYQQALGQGPQFIFQYYREEENGRGNFPPRFSGLQFPNYSSELNVNALELDDSALYLCASSPWGGLAEKLFFGSGTQLSVL.